The sequence of this T cell receptor beta chain was determined in a study of radiotherapy plus CTLA-4 blockade in lung cancer. Findings and caveats of the study: Interferon-beta and early blood T cell clone dynamics reportedly predicted response best.

Some clones are missing from TCRdb's copy, which holds only in-frame ones; the method was immunoSEQ multiplex PCR. The table lists around 72,000 clones, 78% of them singletons. CDR3 length equals 16 residues. Germline V gives CDR1 SGHAT, CDR2 FQNNGV. V gave up 5 bases and J gave up 3 bases, with 18 bases separating them. In the case of this clone: The target antigen is unknown.

The clonotype comes from a human donor with non-small cell lung cancer who had a complete response to radiotherapy plus ipilimumab. This chain joins TRBV11-2 and TRBJ2-3, with a possible D match to TRBD2 (7 bases). The sequenced sample was peripheral blood, obtained from a patient treated with radiotherapy plus ipilimumab. CDR3 sequence reads: CASSLNLGGGTDTQYF. CDR3 nucleotide sequence: TGTGCCAGCAGCCTAAACCTAGGGGGGGGGACAGATACGCAGTATTTT.